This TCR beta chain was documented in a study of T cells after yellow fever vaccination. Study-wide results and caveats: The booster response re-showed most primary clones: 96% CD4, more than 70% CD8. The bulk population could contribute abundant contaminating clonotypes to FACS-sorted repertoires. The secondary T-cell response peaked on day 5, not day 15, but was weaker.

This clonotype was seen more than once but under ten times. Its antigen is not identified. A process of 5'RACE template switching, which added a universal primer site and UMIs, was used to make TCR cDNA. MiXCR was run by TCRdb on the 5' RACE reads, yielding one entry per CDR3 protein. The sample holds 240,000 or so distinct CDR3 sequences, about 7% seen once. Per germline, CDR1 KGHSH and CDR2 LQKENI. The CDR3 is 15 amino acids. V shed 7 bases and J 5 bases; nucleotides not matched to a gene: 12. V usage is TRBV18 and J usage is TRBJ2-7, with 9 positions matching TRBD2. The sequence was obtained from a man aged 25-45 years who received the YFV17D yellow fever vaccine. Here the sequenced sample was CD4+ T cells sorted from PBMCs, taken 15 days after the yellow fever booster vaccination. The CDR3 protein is CASFNGLAGTNEQYF. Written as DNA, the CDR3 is TGTGCCAGCTTTAACGGGCTAGCGGGAACCAACGAGCAGTACTTC.